Given below is one T cell receptor (beta chain) in context. Its specificity is not known. V lost 3 bases and J lost 7; bases outside the gene matches: 14. Germline V CDR1 and CDR2: SGHVS, FNYEAQ. The CDR3 loop spans 16 amino acids. This sample stems from a study of cytomegalovirus exposure and HLA in healthy donors. Turning to the study itself: Later, an analysis reported that the approximately 120 validation repertoires had used the same platform as the approximately 680 first-cohort repertoires. Study findings and constraints: The study designated fewer than 200 TCR beta chains cytomegalovirus-associated. Specificity for CMV antigens was confirmed in vitro for a few of the CMV-associated chains.

Generated by immunoSEQ multiplex PCR, the TCRdb table keeps only in-frame clones and is missing some. The repertoire holds 100,000 to 120,000 clones, 70% to 85% seen once, with about 3% in the top ten. This rearrangement joins TRBV7-6 to TRBJ1-2; 7 bases fit TRBD1. This sequence was found in a woman between 18 and 29 years old in good health and CMV-seronegative. Sequenced input: PBMCs. The CDR3 is CASSFLPPDRDGGYTF. CDR3 bases: TGTGCCAGCAGCTTCCTGCCCCCTGACAGGGACGGTGGCTACACCTTC.